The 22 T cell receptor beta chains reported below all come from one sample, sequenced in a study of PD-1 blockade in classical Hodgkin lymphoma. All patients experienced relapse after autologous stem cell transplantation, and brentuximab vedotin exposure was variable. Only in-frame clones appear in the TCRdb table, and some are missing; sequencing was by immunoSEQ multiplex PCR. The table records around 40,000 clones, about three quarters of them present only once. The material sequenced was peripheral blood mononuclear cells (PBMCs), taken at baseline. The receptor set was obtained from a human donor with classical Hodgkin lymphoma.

DNA for the CDR3: TGTGCCAGCAGCTTTGGAAAGGGTGAGGAAAAACTGTTTTTT. Its translation is CASSFGKGEEKLFF. The genes are TRBV7-9 and TRBJ1-4; no reliable D call. With 3 bases removed from V and 8 bases from J, the gap between germline ends came to 13 bases. The CDR3 is 14 residues long. CDR1 is SEHNR, CDR2 FQNEAQ, per germline (reference sequence).

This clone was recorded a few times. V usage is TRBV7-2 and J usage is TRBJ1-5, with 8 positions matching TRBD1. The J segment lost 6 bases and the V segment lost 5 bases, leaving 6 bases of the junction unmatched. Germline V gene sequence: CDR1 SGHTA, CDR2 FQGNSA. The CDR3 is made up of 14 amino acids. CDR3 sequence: CASSPDRGVQPQHF. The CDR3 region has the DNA TGTGCCAGCAGCCCAGACAGGGGCGTTCAGCCCCAGCATTTT.

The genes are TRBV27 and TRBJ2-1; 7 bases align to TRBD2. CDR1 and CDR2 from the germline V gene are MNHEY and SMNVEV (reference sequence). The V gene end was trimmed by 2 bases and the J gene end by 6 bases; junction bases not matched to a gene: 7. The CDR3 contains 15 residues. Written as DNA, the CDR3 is TGTGCCAGCAGTTTAAGGAGGGAGGGCCGCAATGAGCAGTTCTTC. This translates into CASSLRREGRNEQFF.

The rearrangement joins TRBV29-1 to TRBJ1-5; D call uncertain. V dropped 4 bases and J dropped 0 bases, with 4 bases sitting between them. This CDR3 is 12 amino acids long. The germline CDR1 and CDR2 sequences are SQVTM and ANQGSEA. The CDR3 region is CSVANSNQPQHF. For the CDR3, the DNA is TGCAGCGTTGCGAATAGCAATCAGCCCCAGCATTTT.

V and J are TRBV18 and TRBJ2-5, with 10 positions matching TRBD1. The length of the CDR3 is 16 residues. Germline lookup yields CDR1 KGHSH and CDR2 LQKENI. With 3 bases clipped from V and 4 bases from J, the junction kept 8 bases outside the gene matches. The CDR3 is CASSPTGTGVRETQYF. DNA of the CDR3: TGTGCCAGCTCACCGACCGGGACAGGGGTCCGAGAGACCCAGTACTTC.

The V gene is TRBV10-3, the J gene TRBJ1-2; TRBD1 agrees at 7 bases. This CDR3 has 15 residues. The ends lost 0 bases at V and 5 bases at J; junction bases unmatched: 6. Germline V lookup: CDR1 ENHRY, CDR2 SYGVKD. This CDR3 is CAISESETGMYGYTF. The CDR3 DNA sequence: TGTGCCATCAGTGAGTCCGAGACAGGGATGTATGGCTACACCTTC.

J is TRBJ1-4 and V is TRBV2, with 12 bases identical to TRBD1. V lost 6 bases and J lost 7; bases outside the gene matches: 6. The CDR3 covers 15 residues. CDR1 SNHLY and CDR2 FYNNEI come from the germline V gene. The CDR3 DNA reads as TGTGCCAGCAGCGGGACAGGGGGCGAGGGTGAAAAACTGTTTTTT. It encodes CASSGTGGEGEKLFF. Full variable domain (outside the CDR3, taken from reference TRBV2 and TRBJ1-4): EPEVTQTPSHQVTQMGQEVILRCVPISNHLYFYWYRQILGQKVEFLVSFYNNEISEKSEIFDDQFSVERPDGSNFTLKIRSTKLEDSAMYFCASSGTGGEGEKLFFGSGTQLSVL.

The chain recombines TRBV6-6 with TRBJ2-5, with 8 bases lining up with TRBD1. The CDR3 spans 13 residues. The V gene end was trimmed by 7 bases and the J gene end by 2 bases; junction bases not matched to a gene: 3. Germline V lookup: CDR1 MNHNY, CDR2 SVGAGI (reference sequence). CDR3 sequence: CASTGQGQETQYF. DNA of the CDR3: TGTGCCAGCACCGGACAGGGTCAAGAGACCCAGTACTTC.

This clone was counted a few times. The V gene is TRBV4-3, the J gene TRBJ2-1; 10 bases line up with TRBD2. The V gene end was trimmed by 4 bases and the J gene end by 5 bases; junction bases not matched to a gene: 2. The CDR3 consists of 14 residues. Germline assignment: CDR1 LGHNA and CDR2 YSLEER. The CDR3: CASSRTSGHNEQFF. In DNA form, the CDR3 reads TGCGCCAGCAGCCGGACTAGCGGCCACAATGAGCAGTTCTTC.

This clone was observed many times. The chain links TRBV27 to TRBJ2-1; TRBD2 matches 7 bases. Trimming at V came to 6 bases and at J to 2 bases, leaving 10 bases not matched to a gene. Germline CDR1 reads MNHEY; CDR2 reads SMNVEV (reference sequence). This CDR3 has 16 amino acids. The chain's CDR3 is CASSHRMAGAYNEQFF. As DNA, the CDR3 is TGTGCCAGCAGCCACCGAATGGCGGGAGCCTACAATGAGCAGTTCTTC.

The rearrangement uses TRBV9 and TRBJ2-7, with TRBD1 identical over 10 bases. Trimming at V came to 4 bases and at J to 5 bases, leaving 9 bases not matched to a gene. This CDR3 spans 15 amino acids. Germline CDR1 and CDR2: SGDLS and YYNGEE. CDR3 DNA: TGTGCCAGCAGCTTAGAGGGACAGGGGAGCCACGAGCAGTACTTC. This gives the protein CASSLEGQGSHEQYF.

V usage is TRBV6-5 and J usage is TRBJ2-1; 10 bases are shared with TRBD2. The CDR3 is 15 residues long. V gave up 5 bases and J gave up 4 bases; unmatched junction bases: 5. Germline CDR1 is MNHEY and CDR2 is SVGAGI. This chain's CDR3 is CASSNLAGVYNEQFF. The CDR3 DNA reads TGTGCCAGCAGTAATCTAGCGGGAGTATACAATGAGCAGTTCTTC.

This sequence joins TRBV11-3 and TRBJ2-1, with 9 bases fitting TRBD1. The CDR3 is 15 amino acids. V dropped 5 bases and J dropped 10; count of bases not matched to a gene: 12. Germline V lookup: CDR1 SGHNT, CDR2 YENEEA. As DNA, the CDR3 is TGTGCCAGCAGCCCCGGCCCGGGACAGGGTCGCGAGCAGTTCTTC. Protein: CASSPGPGQGREQFF.

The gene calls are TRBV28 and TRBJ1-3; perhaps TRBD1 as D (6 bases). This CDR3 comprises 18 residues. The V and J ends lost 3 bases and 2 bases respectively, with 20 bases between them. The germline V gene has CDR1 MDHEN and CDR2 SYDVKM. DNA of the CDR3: TGTGCCAGCAGTTTCGGGGCGGGGGGCGTTTTAGCTGGAAACACCATATATTTT. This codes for CASSFGAGGVLAGNTIYF.

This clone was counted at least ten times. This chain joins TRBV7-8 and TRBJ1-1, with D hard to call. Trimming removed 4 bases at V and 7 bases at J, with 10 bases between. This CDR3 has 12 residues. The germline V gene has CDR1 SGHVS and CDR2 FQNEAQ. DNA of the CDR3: TGTGCCAGCAGCTCTAACAGCTTTGAAGCTTTCTTT. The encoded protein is CASSSNSFEAFF.

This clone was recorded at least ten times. CDR3 amino acids: CASSPLDLRNTEAFF. The CDR3 coding sequence is TGTGCCAGCAGCCCTTTGGACTTACGGAACACTGAAGCTTTCTTT. This chain links TRBV28 with TRBJ1-1; D is unresolved. Looked up from germline, CDR1 is MDHEN and CDR2 is SYDVKM. The CDR3 covers 15 residues. V lost 6 bases, J lost 1 base, and 15 bases lay in between.

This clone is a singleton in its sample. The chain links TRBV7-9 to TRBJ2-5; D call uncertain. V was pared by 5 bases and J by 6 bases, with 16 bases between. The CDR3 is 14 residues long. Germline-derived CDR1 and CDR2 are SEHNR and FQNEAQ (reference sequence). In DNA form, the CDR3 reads TGTGCCAGCAGCCCAAACGCCCCAGGACAGACCCAGTACTTC. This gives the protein CASSPNAPGQTQYF.

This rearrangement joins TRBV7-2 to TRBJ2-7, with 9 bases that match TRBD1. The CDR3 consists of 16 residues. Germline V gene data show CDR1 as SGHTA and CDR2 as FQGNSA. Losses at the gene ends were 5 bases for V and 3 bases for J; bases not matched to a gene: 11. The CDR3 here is CASSRSTGGGIYEQYF. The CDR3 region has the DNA TGTGCCAGCAGCCGCTCTACAGGGGGCGGGATCTACGAGCAGTACTTC. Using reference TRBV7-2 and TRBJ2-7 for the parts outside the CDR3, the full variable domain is GAGVSQSPSNKVTEKGKDVELRCDPISGHTALYWYRQSLGQGLEFLIYFQGNSAPDKSGLPSDRFSAERTGGSVSTLTIQRTQQEDSAVYLCASSRSTGGGIYEQYFGPGTRLTVT.

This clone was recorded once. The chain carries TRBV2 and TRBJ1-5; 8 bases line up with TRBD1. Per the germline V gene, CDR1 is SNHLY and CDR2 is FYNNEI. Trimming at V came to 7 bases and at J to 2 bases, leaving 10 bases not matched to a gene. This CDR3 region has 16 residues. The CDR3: CASTGTTGEGNQPQHF. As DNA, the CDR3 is TGTGCCAGCACCGGAACGACAGGGGAGGGCAATCAGCCCCAGCATTTT.

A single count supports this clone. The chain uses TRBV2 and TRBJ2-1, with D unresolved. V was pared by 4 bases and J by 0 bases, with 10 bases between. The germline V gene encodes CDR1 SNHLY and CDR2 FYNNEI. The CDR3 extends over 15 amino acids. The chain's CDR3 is CASSGATYSYNEQFF. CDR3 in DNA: TGTGCCAGCAGTGGGGCCACTTACTCCTACAATGAGCAGTTCTTC.

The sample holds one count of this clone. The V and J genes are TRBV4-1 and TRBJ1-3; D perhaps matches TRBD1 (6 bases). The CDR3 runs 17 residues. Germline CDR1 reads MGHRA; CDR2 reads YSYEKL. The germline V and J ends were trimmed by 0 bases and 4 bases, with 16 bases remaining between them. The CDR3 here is CASSQDFGTLSGNTIYF. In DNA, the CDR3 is TGCGCCAGCAGCCAAGATTTCGGGACACTCAGCGGAAACACCATATATTTT.

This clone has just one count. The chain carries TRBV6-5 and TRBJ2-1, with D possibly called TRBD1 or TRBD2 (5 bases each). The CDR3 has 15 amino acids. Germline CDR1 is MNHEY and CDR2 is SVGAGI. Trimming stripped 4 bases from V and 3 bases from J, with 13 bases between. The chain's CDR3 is CASSFRAGSYNEQFF. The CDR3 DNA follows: TGTGCCAGCAGTTTTCGAGCAGGGAGCTACAATGAGCAGTTCTTC.